This T cell receptor beta chain was identified in a study of blood T cells in healthy people across ages. At the level of the study: Template switching picked up about one barcoded beta molecule for each two T cells.

Whole-study findings and limits: In the absence of known donor CMV status, changes in expanded clonotypes were possibly confounded.

The CDR3 covers 13 residues. In germline, CDR1 is SGHRS, CDR2 YFSETQ. With 0 bases removed from V and 6 bases from J, the gap between germline ends came to 9 bases. In this sample, this clonotype turned up once. Its matching antigen is unknown. Then a second PCR, running about 6 to 12 cycles, was carried out with a sample-barcoded 5' primer and a J-beta primer mix. Each CDR3 protein is one row after TCRdb ran MiXCR on the 5' RACE reads. The sample has around 800,000 distinct CDR3 sequences; around half are singletons. The source is a man at least 80 years old in good health. Sequenced sample: blood. The V gene is TRBV5-1, the J gene TRBJ1-1, with D maybe TRBD1 (5 bases). The CDR3 here is CASSLEGKAEAFF. DNA for the CDR3: TGCGCCAGCAGCTTGGAGGGGAAGGCTGAAGCTTTCTTT.